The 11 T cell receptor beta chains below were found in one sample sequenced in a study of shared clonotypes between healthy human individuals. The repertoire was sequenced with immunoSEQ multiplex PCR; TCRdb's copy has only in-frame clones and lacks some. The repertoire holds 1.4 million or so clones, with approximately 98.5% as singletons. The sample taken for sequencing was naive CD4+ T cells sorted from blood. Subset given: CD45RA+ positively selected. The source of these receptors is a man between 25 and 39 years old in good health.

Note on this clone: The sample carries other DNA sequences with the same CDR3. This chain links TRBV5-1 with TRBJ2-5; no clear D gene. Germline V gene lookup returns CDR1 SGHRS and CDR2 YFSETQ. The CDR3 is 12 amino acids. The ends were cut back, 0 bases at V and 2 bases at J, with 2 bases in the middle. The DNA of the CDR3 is TGCGCCAGCAGCTTGGCGCAAGAGACCCAGTACTTC. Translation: CASSLAQETQYF.

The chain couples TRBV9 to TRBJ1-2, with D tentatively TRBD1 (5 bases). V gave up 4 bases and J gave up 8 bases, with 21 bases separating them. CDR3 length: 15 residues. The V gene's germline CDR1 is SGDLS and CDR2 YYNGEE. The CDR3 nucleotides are TGTGCCAGCAGCCCTATACCCCGGACATACGACGGCTACACCTTC. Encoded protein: CASSPIPRTYDGYTF.

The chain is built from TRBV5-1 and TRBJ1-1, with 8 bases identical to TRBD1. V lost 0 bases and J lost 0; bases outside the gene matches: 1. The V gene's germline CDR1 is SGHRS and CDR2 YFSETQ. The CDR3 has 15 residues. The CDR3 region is CASSLEGQVNTEAFF. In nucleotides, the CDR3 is TGCGCCAGCAGCTTGGAGGGACAGGTGAACACTGAAGCTTTCTTT.

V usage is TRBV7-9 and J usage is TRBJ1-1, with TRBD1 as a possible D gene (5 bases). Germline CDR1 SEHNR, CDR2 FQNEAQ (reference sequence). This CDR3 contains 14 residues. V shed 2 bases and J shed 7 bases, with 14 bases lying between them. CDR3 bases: TGTGCCAGCAGCTTAATGGGGGGTCCGGGTGAAGCTTTCTTT. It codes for CASSLMGGPGEAFF.

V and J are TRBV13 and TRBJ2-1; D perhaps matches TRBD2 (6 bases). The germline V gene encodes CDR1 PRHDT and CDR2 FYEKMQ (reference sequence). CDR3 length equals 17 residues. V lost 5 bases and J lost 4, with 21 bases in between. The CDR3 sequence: CASSPRLGGPLYNEQFF. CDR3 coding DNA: TGTGCCAGCAGCCCAAGACTAGGTGGCCCCCTTTACAATGAGCAGTTCTTC. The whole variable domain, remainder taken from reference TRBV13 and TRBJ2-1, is AAGVIQSPRHLIKEKRETATLKCYPIPRHDTVYWYQQGPGQDPQFLISFYEKMQSDKGSIPDRFSAQQFSDYHSELNMSSLELGDSALYFCASSPRLGGPLYNEQFFGPGTRLTVL.

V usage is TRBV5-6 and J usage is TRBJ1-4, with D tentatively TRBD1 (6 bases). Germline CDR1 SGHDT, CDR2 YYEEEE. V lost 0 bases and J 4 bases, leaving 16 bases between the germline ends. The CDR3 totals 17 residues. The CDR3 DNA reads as TGTGCCAGCAGCTTGGAGGGCCGGGGGCGCGATAATGAAAAACTGTTTTTT. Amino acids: CASSLEGRGRDNEKLFF.

The CDR3 reads CASSEKRGQYQETQYF. In nucleotides, the CDR3 is TGCGCCAGCAGTGAGAAACGCGGACAGTACCAAGAGACCCAGTACTTC. V gene TRBV10-1 combines with J gene TRBJ2-5; D is possibly TRBD1 (6 bases). The CDR3 loop spans 16 amino acids. Between the trimmed V and J ends, which lost 2 bases and 0 bases, there was a span of 13 bases. In germline, CDR1 is WNHNN, CDR2 SYGVQD (reference sequence).

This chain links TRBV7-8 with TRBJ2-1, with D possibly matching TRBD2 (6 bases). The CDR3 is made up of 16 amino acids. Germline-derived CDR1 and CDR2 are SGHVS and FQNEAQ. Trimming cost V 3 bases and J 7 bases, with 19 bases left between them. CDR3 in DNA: TGTGCCAGCAGCTTTAGACCGGGAGCTAGTTGGAATGAGCAGTTCTTC. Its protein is CASSFRPGASWNEQFF.

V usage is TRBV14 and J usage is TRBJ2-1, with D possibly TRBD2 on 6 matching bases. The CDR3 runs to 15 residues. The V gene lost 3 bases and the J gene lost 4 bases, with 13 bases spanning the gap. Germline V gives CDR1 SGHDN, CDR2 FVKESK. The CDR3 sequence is CASSQASGVYNEQFF. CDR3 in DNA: TGTGCCAGCAGCCAGGCTTCGGGGGTATACAATGAGCAGTTCTTC.

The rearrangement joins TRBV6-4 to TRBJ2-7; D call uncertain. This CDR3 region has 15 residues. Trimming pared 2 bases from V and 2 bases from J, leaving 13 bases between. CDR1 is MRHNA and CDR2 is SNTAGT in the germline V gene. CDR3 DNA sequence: TGTGCCAGCAGTGACGGAGCTAAGGGAACCTACGAGCAGTACTTC. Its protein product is CASSDGAKGTYEQYF.

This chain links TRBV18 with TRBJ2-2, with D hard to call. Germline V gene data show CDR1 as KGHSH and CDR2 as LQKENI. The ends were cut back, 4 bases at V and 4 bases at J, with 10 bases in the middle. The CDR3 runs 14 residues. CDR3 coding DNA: TGTGCCAGCTCACTGGGTCCTGGCACCGGGGAGCTGTTTTTT. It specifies CASSLGPGTGELFF.